The 24 T cell receptor beta chains below come from one sample, sequenced in a study of preoperative IRX-2 immunotherapy in early breast cancer. The sample's treatment: preoperative locoregional IRX-2 cytokine immunotherapy. Clones were sequenced by immunoSEQ multiplex PCR, and TCRdb holds only the in-frame ones, with some missing. The top ten hold about 27% of the sample, which has under 15,000 clones, around 90% seen once. Sample collection occurred from a patient treated with IRX-2 immunotherapy. The receptor source for this set is a human donor with breast cancer.

This sequence joins TRBV19 and TRBJ2-2; D is unclear. Trimming cost V 7 bases and J 0 bases, with 15 bases left between them. The CDR3 has 16 amino acids. The germline CDR1 and CDR2 sequences are LNHDA and SQIVND (reference sequence). The CDR3: CASIPNHGSNTGELFF. The CDR3 nucleotides read TGTGCCAGTATCCCAAACCACGGTTCGAACACCGGGGAGCTGTTTTTT.

This clone was detected only a few times. Only one base separates this from a far larger clonotype, so it likely reflects a read error. V usage is TRBV11-3 and J usage is TRBJ2-5; D may be TRBD2 (5 bases). Deletions cut 5 bases from V and 5 bases from J, with 18 bases between. Germline V lookup: CDR1 SGHNT, CDR2 YENEEA. CDR3 length: 15 amino acids. This chain's CDR3 is CASSPEASPRETQYF. In DNA, the CDR3 is TGTGCCAGCAGCCCAGAAGCTAGCCCCCGGGAGACCCAGTACTTC.

The rearrangement uses TRBV10-3 and TRBJ1-3, with no clear D. Germline V gene sequence: CDR1 ENHRY, CDR2 SYGVKD. The CDR3 spans 12 residues. Trimming left V 9 bases short and J 0 bases short, with 6 bases between. The CDR3 DNA sequence: TGTGCCATGGGAAGCTCTGGAAACACCATATATTTT. Translating it yields CAMGSSGNTIYF.

This clone is a singleton in its sample. The chain combines TRBV7-4 with TRBJ1-1, with unresolved D. Trimming took off 5 bases at V and 8 bases at J, with 12 bases between the two ends. The length of the CDR3 is 12 residues. Germline CDR1 SGHVT, CDR2 SQSDAQ. The CDR3 bases are TGTGCCAGCAGCCCTTGGAGCGGGGAAGCTTTCTTT. Residues: CASSPWSGEAFF. The entire variable domain, with the rest obtained from reference TRBV7-4 and TRBJ1-1, is as follows: GAGVSQSPRYKVAKRGRDVALRCDSISGHVTLYWYRQTLGQGSEVLTYSQSDAQRDKSGRPSGRFSAERPERSVSTLKIQRTEQGDSAVYLCASSPWSGEAFFGQGTRLTVV.

The V and J genes are TRBV27 and TRBJ2-7; D is tentatively TRBD1 or TRBD2 (6 bases each). The CDR3 sequence is 13 residues long. V lost 8 bases and J lost 0, with 11 bases in between. Germline-derived CDR1 and CDR2 are MNHEY and SMNVEV (reference sequence). CDR3 bases: TGTGCCAGCGGGGGGCAGAACTCCTACGAGCAGTACTTC. It yields the protein CASGGQNSYEQYF.

The chain recombines TRBV5-1 with TRBJ2-2; D is possibly TRBD2 (6 bases). Germline-derived CDR1 and CDR2 are SGHRS and YFSETQ. Trimming shortened V by 4 bases and J by 0 bases, and 10 bases separated the two germline ends. The CDR3 sequence is 15 residues long. The CDR3 DNA sequence: TGCGCCAGCAGCCCCGGGGGTACGAACACCGGGGAGCTGTTTTTT. Translating it yields CASSPGGTNTGELFF.

This chain joins TRBV6-6 and TRBJ2-7; D perhaps matches TRBD1 (6 bases). The CDR3 totals 13 residues. The V end was cut by 5 bases, the J end by 2 bases, with 10 bases between. Germline lookup yields CDR1 MNHNY and CDR2 SVGAGI (reference sequence). Here the CDR3 DNA reads TGTGCCAGCAGTAGGGACACAACCTACGAGCAGTACGTC. This sequence encodes CASSRDTTYEQYV.

This clone appeared once. The rearrangement links TRBV11-3 to TRBJ1-2; D is unresolved. CDR3 length: 15 amino acids. Germline loops: CDR1 SGHNT, CDR2 YENEEA. The germline V and J ends were trimmed by 5 bases and 4 bases, with 17 bases remaining between them. The CDR3 loop is CASSPTALGTYGYTF. In DNA, the CDR3 is TGTGCCAGCAGCCCAACAGCTTTAGGCACCTATGGCTACACCTTC.

The rearrangement uses TRBV2 and TRBJ2-1; a possible D gene is TRBD2 (7 bases). Germline CDR1 is SNHLY and CDR2 is FYNNEI. The ends were cut back, 2 bases at V and 3 bases at J, with 11 bases in the middle. This CDR3 has 15 amino acids. CDR3 sequence: CASSEWGGRYNEQFF. The CDR3 nucleotides read TGTGCCAGCAGTGAATGGGGGGGCCGCTACAATGAGCAGTTCTTC.

The CDR3 loop is CASSSTPGQGAETQYF. CDR3 DNA: TGTGCCAGCAGCTCAACTCCGGGACAGGGGGCAGAGACCCAGTACTTC. This chain uses TRBV5-4 with TRBJ2-5, with 12 nucleotides matching TRBD1. With V trimmed by 3 bases and J by 4 bases, 7 bases remained unmatched. The CDR3 covers 16 residues. Per the germline V gene, CDR1 is SGHNT and CDR2 is YYREEE (reference sequence).

V usage is TRBV30 and J usage is TRBJ2-7; a possible D gene is TRBD2 (6 bases). CDR3 length equals 13 residues. The V gene's germline CDR1 is GTSNPN and CDR2 SVGIG (reference sequence). The ends were cut back, 5 bases at V and 8 bases at J, with 19 bases in the middle. This CDR3 is CAWGTNGGAKQYF. The CDR3 nucleotides are TGTGCCTGGGGTACTAACGGGGGAGCGAAGCAGTACTTC.

The chain has TRBV6-1 and TRBJ1-5; 8 bases match TRBD1. The V gene's germline CDR1 is MNHNS and CDR2 SASEGT. This CDR3 has 16 residues. The V segment lost 4 bases and the J segment 4 bases; nucleotides outside the gene matches: 9. CDR3 residues: CASSVSTGVTNQPQHF. The DNA for the CDR3 is TGTGCCAGCAGTGTTTCGACAGGGGTCACAAATCAGCCCCAGCATTTT.

The chain is built from TRBV5-4 and TRBJ2-1; D may be TRBD1 (6 bases). This CDR3 has 15 amino acids. The V and J ends lost 0 bases and 4 bases respectively, with 11 bases between them. Germline V lookup: CDR1 SGHNT, CDR2 YYREEE (reference sequence). In DNA, the CDR3 is TGTGCCAGCAGCTTGGCACAGGGAACTTACAATGAGCAGTTCTTC. Translated, it gives CASSLAQGTYNEQFF. The whole variable domain, remainder taken from reference TRBV5-4 and TRBJ2-1, is ETGVTQSPTHLIKTRGQQVTLRCSSQSGHNTVSWYQQALGQGPQFIFQYYREEENGRGNFPPRFSGLQFPNYSSELNVNALELDDSALYLCASSLAQGTYNEQFFGPGTRLTVL.

The genes are TRBV6-1 and TRBJ2-2; 9 bases fit TRBD2. Germline CDR1 MNHNS, CDR2 SASEGT. CDR3 size: 15 residues. Trimming took 7 bases from V and 5 from J; bases not matched to a gene: 8. The CDR3 DNA reads TGTGCCAGCATGGTGACTAGCGGAGGGACCGGGGAGCTGTTTTTT. It yields the protein CASMVTSGGTGELFF.

The chain is built from TRBV18 and TRBJ2-1, with a possible D match to TRBD2 (7 bases). Germline V gene sequence: CDR1 KGHSH, CDR2 LQKENI. This CDR3 region has 14 residues. V was pared by 1 base and J by 13 bases, with 17 bases between. The CDR3 region has the DNA TGTGCCAGCTCACCACAGGGGGGGACACAGTATCAGTTCTTC. Translation: CASSPQGGTQYQFF.

The rearrangement joins TRBV28 to TRBJ1-6, with TRBD1 matching over 7 bases. V trimming: 6 bases; J trimming: 1 base; junction bases outside the gene matches: 0. Germline CDR1 and CDR2: MDHEN and SYDVKM. The CDR3 contains 14 residues. The DNA of the CDR3 is TGTGCCAGCAGGACAGGGTCCTATAATTCACCCCTCCACTTT. Its protein is CASRTGSYNSPLHF. Drawing the rest from reference TRBV28 and TRBJ1-6, the complete variable domain is DVKVTQSSRYLVKRTGEKVFLECVQDMDHENMFWYRQDPGLGLRLIYFSYDVKMKEKGDIPEGYSVSREKKERFSLILESASTNQTSMYLCASRTGSYNSPLHFGNGTRLTVT.

The chain couples TRBV9 to TRBJ2-5; weak D call: TRBD2 (7 bases). Germline CDR1 SGDLS, CDR2 YYNGEE. Trimming took off 4 bases at V and 1 base at J, with 14 bases between the two ends. CDR3 length: 15 amino acids. The CDR3 sequence is CASSSGGGLQETQYF. For the CDR3, the DNA is TGTGCCAGCAGCTCAGGCGGGGGCCTCCAAGAGACCCAGTACTTC. Based on the CDR3 plus reference TRBV9 and TRBJ2-5, the full variable domain is DSGVTQTPKHLITATGQRVTLRCSPRSGDLSVYWYQQSLDQGLQFLIQYYNGEERAKGNILERFSAQQFPDLHSELNLSSLELGDSALYFCASSSGGGLQETQYFGPGTRLLVL.

The chain joins TRBV6-5 to TRBJ1-1, with D tentatively TRBD1 (5 bases). V was cut by 2 bases and J by 8 bases, with 18 bases left in between. The germline V gene has CDR1 MNHEY and CDR2 SVGAGI. The CDR3 spans 15 residues. In DNA, the CDR3 is TGTGCCAGCAGTTACGGGGGAGGCCCGCTTCAAGAAGCTTTCTTT. Its translation: CASSYGGGPLQEAFF.

The gene calls are TRBV29-1 and TRBJ2-7, with 10 bases that match TRBD1. The CDR3 runs 13 residues. The ends lost 4 bases at V and 7 bases at J; junction bases unmatched: 7. CDR1 is SQVTM and CDR2 is ANQGSEA in the germline V gene. CDR3 bases: TGCAGCGTTGTGACAGGGGGCTTTGGTGAGCAGTACGTC. It encodes CSVVTGGFGEQYV.

The rearrangement links TRBV27 to TRBJ1-2, with D hard to call. Trimming took 6 bases from V and 4 from J, leaving 18 bases between them. CDR1 and CDR2 from the germline V gene are MNHEY and SMNVEV (reference sequence). This CDR3 spans 15 amino acids. CDR3 protein: CASRATNLGGYGYTF. Here the CDR3 DNA reads TGTGCCAGCAGGGCCACAAACCTTGGAGGCTATGGCTACACCTTC.

V gene TRBV2 combines with J gene TRBJ2-1, with 8 bases identical to TRBD1. V shed 3 bases and J 8 bases; nucleotides not matched to a gene: 6. The CDR3 totals 14 residues. The germline gives CDR1 SNHLY, CDR2 FYNNEI. The DNA for the CDR3 is TGTGCCAGCAGTGATCCAGGGGGCGGGGATGAGCAGTTCTTC. Translated: CASSDPGGGDEQFF.

This rearrangement joins TRBV7-9 to TRBJ1-2; TRBD1 matches at 7 bases. The CDR3 is 17 amino acids. The V gene's germline CDR1 is SEHNR and CDR2 FQNEAQ (reference sequence). J gave up 8 bases and V 3 bases, and 18 bases lay outside the gene matches. The CDR3 loop reads CASSFLPDRDLREGYTF. The CDR3 DNA sequence: TGTGCCAGCAGCTTCCTTCCCGACAGGGACCTGAGGGAAGGCTACACCTTC.

The chain couples TRBV6-1 to TRBJ1-2; TRBD1 might be the D (6 bases). Germline CDR1 MNHNS, CDR2 SASEGT. The ends were cut back, 6 bases at V and 8 bases at J, with 16 bases in the middle. This CDR3 has 13 residues. The chain's CDR3 is CASSQMMTGGYTF. CDR3 bases: TGTGCCAGCAGCCAAATGATGACAGGAGGCTACACCTTC.

The sample holds one count of this clone. The rearrangement uses TRBV2 and TRBJ2-2; tentative D call: TRBD1 (6 bases). CDR3 length: 14 amino acids. The germline V gene has CDR1 SNHLY and CDR2 FYNNEI. V was cut by 5 bases and J by 6 bases, with 13 bases left in between. DNA for the CDR3: TGTGCCAGCAGTAGGACAGCCTCCTCCGGGGAGCTGTTTTTT. Amino acid sequence: CASSRTASSGELFF.